This T cell receptor beta chain appears in the sequencing data of a study of vaccination and CD4 T cells after COVID-19. Treatment given: roughly 10-day PBMC culture with coronavirus spike peptide pools or control peptides (ViraFEST assay). Deletions cut 6 bases from V and 8 bases from J, with 13 bases between. Looked up from germline, CDR1 is MNHNS and CDR2 is SASEGT. The CDR3 covers 12 residues. On this clonotype: Its antigen is unknown.

Sequence data for DNA of cultured CD4+ T cells were generated by the Oncomine TCR Beta short-read assay. TCRdb fed the PCR reads into MiXCR, producing one record per CDR3 protein. Of about 7,100 distinct CDR3 sequences listed, around 60% were seen once; the top ten hold around 28%. The V and J genes are TRBV6-1 and TRBJ1-2; the D is unclear. Sequenced material: CD4+ T cells from blood, cultured in vitro. The TCR sequence derives from a human donor who had recovered from COVID-19. In nucleotides, the CDR3 is TGTGCCAGCAGACCCGAAGTCGGGGGCTACACCTTC. It specifies CASRPEVGGYTF.